This T cell receptor (beta chain) was obtained from a study of T cells in Graves' hyperthyroidism and ophthalmopathy. Turning to the study itself: At the time of initial diagnosis and before any treatment, peripheral blood was collected. Overall study findings and caveats: The blood repertoire included most of the expanded thyroid clonotypes above 0.001. Before onset, by a median of around 6.1 months, the model predicted ophthalmopathy. Stable hyperthyroidism was told apart from ophthalmopathy by a model built on 13 V-J features.

To note about this clonotype: Its antigen is still unknown.

Amplification of TCR beta CDR3 regions was performed using RNA transcripts as template. HTBI primers were employed in a first-round RT-PCR of the TCR CDR3. TCRdb used MiXCR to reprocess the multiplex PCR reads, holding one entry per CDR3 protein. Among about 700,000 distinct CDR3 sequences, 14% were seen once, and the ten largest hold around 9.6%. Sequenced input: blood. This clonotype was obtained from a woman aged 18-29 years with Graves' hyperthyroidism.

CDR3 sequence (DNA): TGTGCCTGGGTGCCCGCGGACTCTGGGGCCAACGTCCTGACTTTC. The encoded protein is CAWVPADSGANVLTF. This chain links TRBV30 with TRBJ2-6; no clear D. Trimming left V 5 bases short and J 0 bases short, with 11 bases between. Per germline, CDR1 GTSNPN and CDR2 SVGIG (reference sequence). The CDR3 covers 15 residues.